This TCR beta chain comes out of a study of blood T cell repertoires in COVID-19. The table came from immunoSEQ multiplex PCR; TCRdb's copy has only in-frame clones and leaves some out. The sample contains more than 100,000 clones, roughly 84% of which appear only once. With 0 bases removed from V and 5 bases from J, the gap between germline ends came to 4 bases. The CDR3 extends over 12 amino acids. The germline CDR1 and CDR2 sequences are SGHTA and FQGNSA. The chain couples TRBV7-2 to TRBJ2-5; D gene uncertain. The sample consisted of peripheral blood. The source of this sequence is a man aged 60 to 75 with acute or convalescent COVID-19. The CDR3 is CASSLARETQYF. In nucleotides, the CDR3 is TGTGCCAGCAGCTTAGCGCGCGAGACCCAGTACTTC.